This is a list of T cell receptor beta chains from one sample in a study of beta chain features in type 1 diabetes. Only in-frame clones appear in the TCRdb table, and some are missing; sequencing was by immunoSEQ multiplex PCR. The sample shows roughly 610,000 clones, around a sixth of them seen only once. The sequencing sample was made of naive CD4+ T cells from blood. The receptors were gathered from a man younger than 35 in good health. The CDR3 runs from the conserved cysteine through the conserved F or W. The D gene is left open where the match is weak. Size is omitted from some rows. Given values are once, few, many or a class for expanded clones.

v_gene	d_gene	abundance	j_gene	CDR3aa	CDR3nt
TRBV6-5	TRBD2	few	TRBJ2-1	CASIGTSGINEQFF	TGTGCCAGCATCGGGACTAGCGGGATCAATGAGCAGTTCTTC
TRBV19	-	few	TRBJ1-4	CASSQRGGLFF	TGTGCCAGTAGTCAGCGGGGAGGACTGTTTTTT
TRBV7-2	-	few	TRBJ1-3	CASSLDGPPGNTIYF	TGTGCCAGCAGCTTAGATGGGCCTCCCGGGAACACCATATATTTT
TRBV6-5	TRBD2	-	TRBJ2-7	CASIKTSGGTYEQYF	TGTGCCAGCATCAAGACTAGCGGGGGTACCTACGAGCAGTACTTC
TRBV7-3	-	few	TRBJ2-3	CASSLRGAGDTQYF	TGTGCCAGCAGCTTAAGAGGGGCCGGAGATACGCAGTATTTT
TRBV5-4	TRBD1	few	TRBJ2-4	CASSLSGQGVDKNIQYF	TGTGCCAGCAGCTTGTCAGGACAGGGGGTAGACAAAAACATTCAGTACTTC
TRBV28	-	-	TRBJ2-7	CASGDYYEQYF	TGTGCCAGCGGAGACTACTACGAGCAGTACTTC
TRBV7-9	TRBD1	-	TRBJ2-7	CASSFNAGTEHF	TGTGCCAGCAGCTTCAATGCCGGGACAGAGCACTTC
TRBV29-1	TRBD2	-	TRBJ2-2	CSVMGTSSNTGELFF	TGCAGCGTTATGGGGACTAGTTCGAACACCGGGGAGCTGTTTTTT
TRBV7-2	-	-	TRBJ2-7	CASSSSGPVSHEQYF	TGTGCCAGCAGCTCATCCGGGCCCGTAAGCCACGAGCAGTACTTC
TRBV5-1	-	few	TRBJ1-4	CASSSRPAGDEKLFF	TGCGCCAGCAGCTCGCGTCCCGCCGGGGATGAAAAACTGTTTTTT
TRBV19	-	few	TRBJ2-7	CASRVTSLYDEQYF	TGTGCCAGTAGGGTCACGTCGCTCTACGACGAGCAGTACTTC
TRBV5-1	-	once	TRBJ2-7	CASTVGDRYEQYF	TGCGCCAGCACGGTCGGGGATCGATACGAGCAGTACTTC
TRBV7-2	-	-	TRBJ2-6	CASRGIRSGANVLTF	TGTGCCAGCAGAGGTATTCGCTCTGGGGCCAACGTCCTGACTTTC
TRBV7-3	-	few	TRBJ2-6	CASSSSGANVLTF	TGTGCCAGCTCAAGCTCTGGGGCCAACGTCCTGACTTTC
TRBV5-6	TRBD2	few	TRBJ2-2	CASSLQRERDTGELFF	TGTGCCAGCAGCTTGCAGCGGGAGAGAGACACCGGGGAGCTGTTTTTT
TRBV7-3	-	few	TRBJ2-3	CASSFNNIGIDTQYF	TGTGCCAGCAGCTTTAATAATATTGGGATAGATACGCAGTATTTT
TRBV7-2	TRBD1	-	TRBJ2-7	CASSLTRTGRNEQYF	TGTGCCAGCAGCTTAACTAGGACAGGGAGGAACGAGCAGTACTTC
TRBV28	-	-	TRBJ1-5	CASSLGQGDSQPQHF	TGTGCCAGCAGTTTAGGCCAGGGTGATAGCCAGCCCCAGCATTTT
TRBV5-1	-	-	TRBJ2-5	CASSLVGGQETQYF	TGCGCCAGCAGCTTGGTAGGGGGCCAAGAGACCCAGTACTTC